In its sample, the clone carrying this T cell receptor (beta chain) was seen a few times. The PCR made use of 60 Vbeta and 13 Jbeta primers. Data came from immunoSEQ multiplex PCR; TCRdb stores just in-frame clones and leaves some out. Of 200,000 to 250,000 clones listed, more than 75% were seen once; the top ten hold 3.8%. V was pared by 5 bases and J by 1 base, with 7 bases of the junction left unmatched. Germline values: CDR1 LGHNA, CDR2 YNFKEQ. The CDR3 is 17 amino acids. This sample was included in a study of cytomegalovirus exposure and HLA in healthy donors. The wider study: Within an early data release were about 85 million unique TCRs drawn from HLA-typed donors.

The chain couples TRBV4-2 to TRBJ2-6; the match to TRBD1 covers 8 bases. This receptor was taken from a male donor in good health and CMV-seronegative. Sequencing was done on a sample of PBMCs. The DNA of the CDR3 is TGTGCCAGCAGCGTCCGGGACAGGCTTTCTGGGGCCAACGTCCTGACTTTC. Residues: CASSVRDRLSGANVLTF.